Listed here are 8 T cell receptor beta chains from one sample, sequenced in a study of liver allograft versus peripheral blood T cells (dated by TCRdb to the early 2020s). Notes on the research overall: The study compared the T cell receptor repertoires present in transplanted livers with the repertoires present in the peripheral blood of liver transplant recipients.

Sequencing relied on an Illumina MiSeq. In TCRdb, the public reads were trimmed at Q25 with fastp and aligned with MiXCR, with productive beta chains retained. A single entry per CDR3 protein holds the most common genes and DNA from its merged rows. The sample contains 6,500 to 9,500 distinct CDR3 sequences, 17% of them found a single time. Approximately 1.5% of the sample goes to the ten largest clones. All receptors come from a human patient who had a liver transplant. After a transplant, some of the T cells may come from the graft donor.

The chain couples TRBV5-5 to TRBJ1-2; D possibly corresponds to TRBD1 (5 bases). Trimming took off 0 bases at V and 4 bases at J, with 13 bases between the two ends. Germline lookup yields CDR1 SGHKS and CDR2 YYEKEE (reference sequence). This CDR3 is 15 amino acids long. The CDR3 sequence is CASSLALGAIYGYTF. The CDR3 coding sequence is TGTGCCAGCAGCTTGGCCCTAGGGGCGATCTATGGCTACACCTTC.

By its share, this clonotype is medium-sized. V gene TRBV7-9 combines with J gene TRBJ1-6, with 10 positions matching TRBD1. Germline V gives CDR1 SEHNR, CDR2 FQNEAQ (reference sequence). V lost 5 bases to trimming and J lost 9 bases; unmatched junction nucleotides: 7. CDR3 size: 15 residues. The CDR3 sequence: CASSLGTGAGSPLHF. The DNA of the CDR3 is TGTGCCAGCAGCCTAGGGACAGGGGCGGGTTCACCCCTCCACTTT.

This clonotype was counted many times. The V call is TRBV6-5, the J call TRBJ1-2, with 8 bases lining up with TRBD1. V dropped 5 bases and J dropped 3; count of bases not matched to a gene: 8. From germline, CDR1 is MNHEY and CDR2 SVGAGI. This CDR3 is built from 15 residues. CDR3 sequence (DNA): TGTGCCAGCAGTCGAGAGGGGACAGGTGACTATGGCTACACCTTC. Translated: CASSREGTGDYGYTF.

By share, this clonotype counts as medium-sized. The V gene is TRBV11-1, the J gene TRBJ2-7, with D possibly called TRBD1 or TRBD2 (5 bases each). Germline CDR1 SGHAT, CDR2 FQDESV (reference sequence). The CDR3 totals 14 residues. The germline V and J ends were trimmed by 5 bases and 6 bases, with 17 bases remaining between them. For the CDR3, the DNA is TGTGCCAGCAGCCTCCTGGGACCTCGTAGCGAGCAGTACTTC. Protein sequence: CASSLLGPRSEQYF.

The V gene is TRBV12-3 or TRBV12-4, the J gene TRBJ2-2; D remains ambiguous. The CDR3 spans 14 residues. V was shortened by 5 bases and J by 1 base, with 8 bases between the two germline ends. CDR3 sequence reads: CASSVQLNTGELFF. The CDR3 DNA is TGTGCCAGCAGTGTCCAGCTGAACACCGGGGAGCTGTTTTTT.

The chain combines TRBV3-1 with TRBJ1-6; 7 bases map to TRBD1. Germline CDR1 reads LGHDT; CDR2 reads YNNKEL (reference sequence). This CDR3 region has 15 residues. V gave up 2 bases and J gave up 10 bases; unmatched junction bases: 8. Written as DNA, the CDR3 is TGTGCCAGCAGCCAAAACCGACAGGGAGGGTCACCCCTCCACTTT. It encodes CASSQNRQGGSPLHF.

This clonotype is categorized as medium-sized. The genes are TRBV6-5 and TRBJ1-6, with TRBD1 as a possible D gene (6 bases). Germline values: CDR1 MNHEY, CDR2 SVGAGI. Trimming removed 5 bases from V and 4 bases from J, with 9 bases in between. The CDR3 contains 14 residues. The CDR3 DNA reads TGTGCCAGCAGTCTCGGACAGTATAATTCACCCCTCCACTTT. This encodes CASSLGQYNSPLHF.

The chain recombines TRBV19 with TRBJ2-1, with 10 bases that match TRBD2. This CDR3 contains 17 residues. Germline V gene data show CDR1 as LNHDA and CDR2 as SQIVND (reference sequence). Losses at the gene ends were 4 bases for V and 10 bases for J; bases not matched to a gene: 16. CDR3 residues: CASSTLPWSGGAGEQFF. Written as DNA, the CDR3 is TGTGCCAGTAGTACCCTCCCGTGGAGCGGGGGGGCCGGGGAGCAGTTCTTC.